The 15 T cell receptor beta chains listed next were all sequenced from one sample in a study of cytomegalovirus exposure and HLA in healthy donors (dated by TCRdb to the late 2010s). The library was produced with the immunoSEQ multiplex PCR assay. A mixture of 60 forward primers for TCR Vbeta segments and 13 reverse primers for TCR Jbeta segments was used in the multiplex PCR. TCRdb limited this immuneACCESS table to in-frame rearrangements with V and J called. A share of clones is missing; checked studies link under half to unresolved V genes, and the rest is unexplained. Here the sample has 200,000 or so clones; 70% to 90% occur a single time. The leading ten clones occupy 2.9% of the sample. Sequencing was done on a sample of PBMCs. The receptors were gathered from a man aged 25 to 45 in good health and CMV-seronegative.

The chain joins TRBV7-9 to TRBJ2-3; the match to TRBD2 covers 8 bases. V gave up 6 bases and J gave up 2 bases; unmatched junction bases: 7. In germline, CDR1 is SEHNR, CDR2 FQNEAQ (reference sequence). The CDR3 is 15 residues long. This chain's CDR3 is CASRGRGALTDTQYF. Written as DNA, the CDR3 is TGTGCCAGCAGGGGGCGGGGGGCCCTCACAGATACGCAGTATTTT.

This CDR3 reads CASSDRGRGNEKLFF. The CDR3 DNA is TGTGCCAGTTCGGACAGGGGTAGAGGGAATGAAAAACTGTTTTTT. The chain carries TRBV19 and TRBJ1-4; 9 positions match TRBD1. The CDR3 is 15 amino acids. Germline-derived CDR1 and CDR2 are LNHDA and SQIVND (reference sequence). V dropped 8 bases and J dropped 5; count of bases not matched to a gene: 9.

The chain carries TRBV7-2 and TRBJ1-1; D not certain. V lost 5 bases to trimming and J lost 4 bases, with 11 bases between them. The CDR3 runs to 13 residues. CDR1 and CDR2 from the germline V gene are SGHTA and FQGNSA. The CDR3 is CASSSLRATEAFF. For the CDR3, the DNA is TGTGCCAGCAGCAGCCTGCGTGCCACTGAAGCTTTCTTT.

The chain uses TRBV9 and TRBJ2-7; 14 nucleotides match TRBD2. There are 16 residues in the CDR3. Unmatched junction bases numbered 5, after V lost 0 bases and J lost 6 bases. The germline V gene encodes CDR1 SGDLS and CDR2 YYNGEE. The CDR3 protein is CASSVGGLAGAGEQYF. The CDR3 nucleotides are TGTGCCAGCAGCGTAGGGGGACTAGCGGGGGCCGGCGAGCAGTACTTC.

This CDR3 reads CASRPITGTVFYTF. CDR3 coding DNA: TGTGCCAGCAGACCTATCACCGGGACAGTTTTCTACACCTTC. The chain joins TRBV6-5 to TRBJ1-2; 7 bases line up with TRBD1. Germline CDR1 and CDR2: MNHEY and SVGAGI. This CDR3 contains 14 residues. V gave up 6 bases and J gave up 10 bases; unmatched junction bases: 14.

The chain combines TRBV7-9 with TRBJ2-7, with D possibly matching TRBD1 (7 bases). The CDR3 is 15 residues long. The V end lost 8 bases, the J end lost 2 bases, and 19 bases lay between the germline ends. The germline gives CDR1 SEHNR, CDR2 FQNEAQ (reference sequence). The CDR3 DNA reads TGTGCCAGCGCCTCCGGAGGGACAGCTCCCTACGAGCAGTACTTC. Protein sequence: CASASGGTAPYEQYF.

In its sample, this clone was seen many times. The J gene is TRBJ1-6, the V gene TRBV7-6; no definite D call. The germline gives CDR1 SGHVS, CDR2 FNYEAQ. The CDR3 covers 13 residues. Deletions cut 1 base from V and 9 bases from J, with 7 bases between. In DNA, the CDR3 is TGTGCCAGCAGCTTAGACCTGAGTTCACCCCTCCACTTT. It is translated as CASSLDLSSPLHF.

The chain combines TRBV28 with TRBJ1-3; D call uncertain. This CDR3 comprises 12 residues. V lost 7 bases and J 3 bases, leaving 7 bases between the germline ends. Germline V gene lookup returns CDR1 MDHEN and CDR2 SYDVKM. As DNA, the CDR3 is TGTGCCAGCACTAGCATTGGAAACACCATATATTTT. It encodes CASTSIGNTIYF.

This clone was counted a few times. The V call is TRBV25-1, the J call TRBJ2-3; perhaps TRBD2 as D (5 bases). Germline V gene sequence: CDR1 MGHDK, CDR2 SYGVNS. V lost 6 bases and J lost 0, with 22 bases in between. The CDR3 has 18 amino acids. The CDR3 sequence: CASSKKSRTSGSTDTQYF. In DNA form, the CDR3 reads TGTGCCAGCAGCAAAAAATCAAGGACTTCGGGTAGCACAGATACGCAGTATTTT.

The chain employs TRBV7-9 and TRBJ1-4; no firm D call. This CDR3 has 14 residues. Trimming took off 1 base at V and 7 bases at J, with 10 bases between the two ends. In germline, CDR1 is SEHNR, CDR2 FQNEAQ (reference sequence). CDR3 DNA sequence: TGTGCCAGCAGCTTAGTCCGATCTAGTGAAAAACTGTTTTTT. Protein product: CASSLVRSSEKLFF.

V is TRBV7-8 and J is TRBJ1-1; D remains unclear. Per germline, CDR1 SGHVS and CDR2 FQNEAQ. V lost 2 bases to trimming and J lost 0 bases, with 7 bases between them. The CDR3 has 14 amino acids. The CDR3 is CASSLKHVNTEAFF. CDR3 DNA sequence: TGTGCCAGCAGCTTAAAACATGTGAACACTGAAGCTTTCTTT.

On this clone itself: At one boundary the junction diverges from the germline segment, which might be a read error. The genes are TRBV7-9 and TRBJ1-2; D call uncertain. The CDR3 is 11 amino acids. Germline-derived CDR1 and CDR2 are SEHNR and FQNEAQ (reference sequence). The CDR3 reads CSSSPGGGYTF. Written as DNA, the CDR3 is TGTTCCAGCAGCCCAGGAGGGGGCTACACCTTC.

Notes on this clone: At the DNA level, this CDR3 is encoded by other sequences in the same sample as well. The rearrangement links TRBV27 to TRBJ2-1, with 9 bases identical to TRBD2. Trimming cost V 5 bases and J 4 bases; bases outside gene matches: 3. Looked up from germline, CDR1 is MNHEY and CDR2 is SMNVEV (reference sequence). The CDR3 contains 14 residues. The CDR3 nucleotides are TGTGCCAGCAGTCTAGCGGGGAGTTACAATGAGCAGTTCTTC. This translates into CASSLAGSYNEQFF.

This sequence joins TRBV28 and TRBJ1-3; the D gene is possibly TRBD1 (6 bases). Trimming pared 3 bases from V and 6 bases from J, leaving 9 bases between. Germline values: CDR1 MDHEN, CDR2 SYDVKM. This CDR3 region has 13 residues. The CDR3 nucleotides are TGTGCCAGCAGTTTGAACAGGGAAAACACCATATATTTT. This gives the protein CASSLNRENTIYF.

In nucleotides, the CDR3 is TGTGCCAGCACTGAACCAGGGGGGAACACTGAAGCTTTCTTT. This sequence encodes CASTEPGGNTEAFF. The chain is built from TRBV27 and TRBJ1-1; 7 positions match TRBD1. The V gene's germline CDR1 is MNHEY and CDR2 SMNVEV (reference sequence). This CDR3 contains 14 residues. Trimming took 7 bases from V and 1 from J; bases not matched to a gene: 6.